This T cell receptor (beta chain) was sequenced for a study of T cells in Graves' hyperthyroidism and ophthalmopathy. Regions amplified from RNA transcripts were the TCR beta CDR3 regions. Initially, a first-round RT-PCR of the TCR CDR3 employed the HTBI primer set. TCRdb re-called the multiplex PCR reads through MiXCR, storing one row per CDR3 protein. The sample includes 400,000 to 500,000 distinct CDR3 sequences, over 13% of them seen just once. Germline CDR1 and CDR2: LNHDA and SQIVND (reference sequence). V was clipped by 7 bases and J by 4 bases; unmatched bases: 9. This CDR3 is built from 14 residues.

The chain is built from TRBV19 and TRBJ2-5, with 7 bases fitting TRBD2. The sample comprised blood. The receptor was derived from a young woman with Graves' hyperthyroidism. This CDR3 reads CASKVAGLGETQYF. CDR3 sequence (DNA): TGTGCCAGTAAGGTAGCGGGCCTGGGAGAGACCCAGTACTTC.